This is a list of T cell receptor beta chains from one sample in a study of T cells in Graves' hyperthyroidism and ophthalmopathy. TCRdb ran MiXCR on the multiplex PCR reads and lists one entry per CDR3 protein. This table has roughly 520,000 distinct CDR3 sequences, about 24% appearing once. Sequences were obtained from blood. The receptor source for this set is a woman aged 25 to 39 with Graves' ophthalmopathy. Each CDR3 is given with its conserved first and last residue. D genes are given only for firm matches. Expanded clones are given a class, and other clones once, few, many or no size at all.

d_gene	abundance	v_gene	j_gene	CDR3nt	CDR3aa
TRBD1	many	TRBV6-2/TRBV6-3	TRBJ2-3	TGTGCCAGCAGTTACTCATCGACAGGGCCAGCTAGCACAGATACGCAGTATTTT	CASSYSSTGPASTDTQYF
TRBD2	NA	TRBV6-1	TRBJ2-5	TGTGCCAGCATCTCCCCGGGACTAGCGGGGACTGGGACCCAGTACTTC	CASISPGLAGTGTQYF
NA	many	TRBV6-5	TRBJ2-5	TGTGCCAGCAGACCCGGGACTCGAGGGGAGACCCAGTACTTC	CASRPGTRGETQYF
TRBD1	few	TRBV12-3/TRBV12-4	TRBJ1-1	TGTGCCAGCCGGGACAGGGGGCGGAACACTGAAGCTTTCTTT	CASRDRGRNTEAFF
NA	many	TRBV20-1	TRBJ1-2	TGCAGTGCTGACCCCGAAGAGGTCGTCCATGGCTACACCTTC	CSADPEEVVHGYTF
TRBD2	many	TRBV28	TRBJ2-5	TGTGCCAGCAGAGCTGCCCGGACTAGCGGGGGTGAGACCCAGTACTTC	CASRAARTSGGETQYF
TRBD2	many	TRBV6-4	TRBJ2-7	TGTGCCAGCCGGGCGGGAGGACCCTACGAGCAGTACTTC	CASRAGGPYEQYF
TRBD1	many	TRBV15	TRBJ1-1	TGTGCCACCAGCAGGGGACAGGGGGCTAGACTATATGAAGCTTTCTTT	CATSRGQGARLYEAFF
NA	medium-sized	TRBV15	TRBJ1-1	TGTGCCACCAGCAGAGGAGTGGCTGAAGCTTTCTTT	CATSRGVAEAFF
NA	NA	TRBV24-1	TRBJ1-5	TGTGCCACCAGTGATTCCAGGGGCATTCAGCCCCAGCATTTT	CATSDSRGIQPQHF
NA	NA	TRBV20-1	TRBJ2-5	TGCAGTGCTGCACAGGGTCCCGGGGAGACCCAGTACTTC	CSAAQGPGETQYF
TRBD1	NA	TRBV5-1	TRBJ2-5	TGCGCCAGCAGCTTAATTGGGGACAGACAAGAGACCCAGTACTTC	CASSLIGDRQETQYF
TRBD1	few	TRBV2	TRBJ1-3	TGTGCCAGCAGTGAAACGGGACAGTCTTTTTCCGGAAACACCATATATTTT	CASSETGQSFSGNTIYF
NA	NA	TRBV25-1	TRBJ2-2	TGTGCCAGCAGTGACGCAAAATGGAACACCGGGGAGCTGTTTTTT	CASSDAKWNTGELFF
NA	NA	TRBV2	TRBJ2-5	TGTGCCAGCAGTGAAGGTGGGGCCTATTGGGCCCAGTACTTC	CASSEGGAYWAQYF
TRBD1	many	TRBV6-1	TRBJ1-1	TGTGCCAGCAGGGACAGGGAGAACACTGAAGCTTTCTTT	CASRDRENTEAFF
TRBD1	many	TRBV19	TRBJ2-7	TGTGCCAGTTCCAAGCCGGGACAGGGAGACGAGCAGTACTTC	CASSKPGQGDEQYF
TRBD1	many	TRBV6-5	TRBJ2-2	TGTGCCAGCAGTTACGCCGACAGGGGAGGAGCCGGGGAGCTGTTTTTT	CASSYADRGGAGELFF
NA	many	TRBV12-3/TRBV12-4	TRBJ1-5	TGTGCCAGCAGGGGGACGGGCCATCAGCCCCAGCATTTT	CASRGTGHQPQHF
NA	NA	TRBV30	TRBJ2-7	TGTGCCTGGGATAGGGGACTCTTCGGGCGCAACTCCTACGAGCAGTACTTC	CAWDRGLFGRNSYEQYF
TRBD1	few	TRBV4-1	TRBJ2-7	TGCGCCAGCAGCCGCCTGACAGGGGGTTACGAGCAGTACTTC	CASSRLTGGYEQYF
TRBD1	few	TRBV6-2/TRBV6-3	TRBJ2-6	TGTGCCAGCAGTTACCGTGACAGGGGGCCGGCTGGGGCCAACGTCCTGACTTTC	CASSYRDRGPAGANVLTF
NA	many	TRBV12-3/TRBV12-4	TRBJ2-6	TGTGCCAGCAGCCCCGACGGCTCTGGGGCCAACGTCCTGACTTTC	CASSPDGSGANVLTF
NA	few	TRBV11-2	TRBJ2-7	TGTGCCAGCAGCCCATTGGTCCGTCGGGAGAAAACCTACGAGCAGTACTTC	CASSPLVRREKTYEQYF
NA	NA	TRBV30	TRBJ2-5	TGTGCCTGGAGCCAGAGAGAGACCCAGTACTTC	CAWSQRETQYF
NA	few	TRBV7-2	TRBJ1-1	TGTGCCAGCACTCAGGGGCGGGGGAACACTGAAGCTTTCTTT	CASTQGRGNTEAFF
NA	NA	TRBV7-8	TRBJ1-6	TGTGCCAGCAGCTTGGCTGGCAGAGGAAATTCACCCCTCCACTTT	CASSLAGRGNSPLHF
NA	few	TRBV10-2	TRBJ2-4	TGCGCCAGCAGTGAGGGGCGTATTAAAAACATTCAGTACTTC	CASSEGRIKNIQYF
NA	many	TRBV12-3/TRBV12-4	TRBJ1-3	TGTGCCAGCAGGGACAGTACCTCTGGAAACACCATATATTTT	CASRDSTSGNTIYF
NA	many	TRBV11-2	TRBJ1-3	TGTGCCAGCAGCCTCAACCGGGACTCATCTGGAAACACCATATATTTT	CASSLNRDSSGNTIYF
NA	NA	TRBV12-3/TRBV12-4	TRBJ2-5	TGTGCCAGCAGTTTGGGTCCCAACCAAGAGACCCAGTACTTC	CASSLGPNQETQYF
NA	NA	TRBV19	TRBJ1-2	TGTGCCAGTAGTAAAGGGGGGTCCCTCCCTGACGGCTATGGCTACACCTTC	CASSKGGSLPDGYGYTF
NA	many	TRBV6-2/TRBV6-3	TRBJ2-7	TGTGCCAGCAGACAAACAGGGATCCTAACCTACGAGCAGTACTTC	CASRQTGILTYEQYF
TRBD2	many	TRBV19	TRBJ2-2	TGTGCCAGTAGTATAGACGGGGGACTACTGACCGGGGAGCTGTTTTTT	CASSIDGGLLTGELFF
NA	many	TRBV11-2	TRBJ1-5	TGTGTCAGCAGCTTAGACGGATCCCAGAATCAGCCCCAGCATTTT	CVSSLDGSQNQPQHF
TRBD1	many	TRBV6-2/TRBV6-3	TRBJ1-1	TGTGCCAGCAGACAACAGGACAGGATGAACACTGAAGCTTTCTTT	CASRQQDRMNTEAFF
NA	NA	TRBV7-3	TRBJ1-5	TGTGCCAGCAGCCGCCCTCCTAGGTATCAGCCCCAGCATTTT	CASSRPPRYQPQHF
TRBD1	few	TRBV12-3/TRBV12-4	TRBJ1-3	TGTGCCAGCAGTAACCCCGGGACAGTCCCAGGAAACACCATATATTTT	CASSNPGTVPGNTIYF